This TCR beta chain was retrieved from a study of PD-L1 blockade in urothelial cancer. Background on the study: Males with bladder-origin urothelial cancer made up about 85% of the roughly 29 patients. The study recovered a median of 141,255 T cells per blood sample.

Sequencing used immunoSEQ multiplex PCR; TCRdb keeps in-frame clones, though not all of them. This table holds tens of thousands of clones, around 84% found once. Per patient, between 1 and 8 samples were collected at pretreatment and on-treatment time points. Regarding the study as a whole: Tumor-associated TCR clones expanded more in blood at 3 weeks in patients with durable benefit.

Note on this clone: The antigen is unknown. A junction boundary mismatches the germline segment, possibly from a read error.

This CDR3 region has 15 residues. Germline CDR1 is SGHNT and CDR2 is YYREEE (reference sequence). The TCR sequence derives from a man between 60 and 70 years old with urothelial cancer. The chain joins TRBV5-4 to TRBJ1-1; D perhaps matches TRBD1 (5 bases). This specimen was PBMCs, taken around atezolizumab (anti-PD-L1) treatment. This CDR3 is CASSQDRVGATEAFF. CDR3 DNA: TGCGCCAGCAGCCAAGATCGGGTAGGGGCCACTGAAGCTTTCTTT.